This T cell receptor beta chain derives from a study of PD-L1 blockade in urothelial cancer. Overall study: At 3 weeks after treatment start (second dose) and again at 6 weeks, blood was analyzed.

The protocol was immunoSEQ multiplex PCR, while the TCRdb copy is restricted to in-frame clones and leaves out a portion. The sample shows almost 30,000 clones, more than 70% of them seen only once. Germline CDR1 is LNHDA and CDR2 is SQIVND (reference sequence). The CDR3 extends over 16 amino acids. V lost 3 bases, J lost 1 base, and 8 bases stayed unmatched. The chain uses TRBV19 and TRBJ1-1; 7 bases map to TRBD1. The receptor was isolated from a middle-aged man with urothelial cancer. The sample in question was PBMCs, obtained around atezolizumab (anti-PD-L1) treatment. The CDR3 nucleotides are TGTGCCAGTAGTATCCCGAAGACAGGGCCGAACACTGAAGCTTTCTTT. This encodes CASSIPKTGPNTEAFF.